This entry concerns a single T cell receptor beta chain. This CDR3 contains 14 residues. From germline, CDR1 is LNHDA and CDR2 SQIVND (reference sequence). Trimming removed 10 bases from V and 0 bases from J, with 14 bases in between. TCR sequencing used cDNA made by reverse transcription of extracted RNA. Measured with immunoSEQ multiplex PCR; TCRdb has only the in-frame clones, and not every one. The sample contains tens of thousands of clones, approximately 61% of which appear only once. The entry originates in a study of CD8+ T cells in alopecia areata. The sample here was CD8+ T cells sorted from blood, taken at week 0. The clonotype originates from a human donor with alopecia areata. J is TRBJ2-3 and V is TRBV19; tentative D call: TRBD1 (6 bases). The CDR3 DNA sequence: TGTGCCACCACAGGGCACGGGAGCACAGATACGCAGTATTTT. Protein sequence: CATTGHGSTDTQYF. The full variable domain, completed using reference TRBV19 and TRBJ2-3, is DGGITQSPKYLFRKEGQNVTLSCEQNLNHDAMYWYRQDPGQGLRLIYYSQIVNDFQKGDIAEGYSVSREKKESFPLTVTSAQKNPTAFYLCATTGHGSTDTQYFGPGTRLTVL.